Each of the 8 T cell receptor beta chains below was sequenced from the same sample in a study of shared clonotypes between healthy human individuals. TCRdb's copy holds only in-frame clones and misses some; the assay was immunoSEQ multiplex PCR. The sample lists 100,000 or so clones; roughly 70% were seen once. Sequencing was performed on memory CD8+ T cells sorted from blood. The subset: CD45RO+ cells pooled with CCR7-negative TemRA cells. These receptors were collected from a woman in her thirties in good health.

The chain employs TRBV7-9 and TRBJ2-2, with D uncertain. Germline lookup yields CDR1 SEHNR and CDR2 FQNEAQ (reference sequence). The CDR3 spans 14 residues. V was shortened by 1 base and J by 5 bases, with 8 bases between the two germline ends. DNA for the CDR3: TGTGCCAGCAGCTTAGGTCCCCGGACCGGGGAGCTGTTTTTT. Amino acid sequence: CASSLGPRTGELFF.

This clone has more than one count but fewer than ten. The genes are TRBV30 and TRBJ1-1; D remains unclear. CDR3 size: 16 residues. Trimming shortened V by 4 bases and J by 0 bases, and 18 bases separated the two germline ends. CDR1 and CDR2 from the germline V gene are GTSNPN and SVGIG (reference sequence). The DNA of the CDR3 is TGTGCCTGGACCAGGACGGACTTTAACATGAACACTGAAGCTTTCTTT. This codes for CAWTRTDFNMNTEAFF.

This chain connects TRBV7-2 to TRBJ2-5, with 7 bases aligning to TRBD2. From germline, CDR1 is SGHTA and CDR2 FQGNSA. Germline trimming cut 3 bases from V and 6 bases from J; bases unmatched to any gene: 4. This CDR3 has 13 amino acids. CDR3 in DNA: TGTGCCAGCAGCTTGCGCGGGAGTAAGACCCAGTACTTC. Encoded protein: CASSLRGSKTQYF.

This chain links TRBV20-1 with TRBJ2-5; D is undetermined. TRBJ2-7 matches the DNA end more closely, so the J call is doubtful. The germline gives CDR1 DFQATT, CDR2 SNEGSKA (reference sequence). The CDR3 extends over 10 amino acids. CDR3: CSAKWGEQYF. CDR3 in DNA: TGCAGTGCTAAGTGGGGCGAGCAGTACTTC.

The chain recombines TRBV6-5 with TRBJ2-2; D remains ambiguous. This CDR3 spans 14 amino acids. Germline values: CDR1 MNHEY, CDR2 SVGAGI. V was cut by 0 bases and J by 4 bases, with 6 bases left in between. CDR3 in amino acids: CASSYSLGTGELFF. The CDR3 nucleotides are TGTGCCAGCAGTTACTCGTTGGGCACCGGGGAGCTGTTTTTT.

The rearrangement joins TRBV25-1 to TRBJ2-7; TRBD1 matches 8 bases. Germline CDR1 reads MGHDK; CDR2 reads SYGVNS. V was pared by 3 bases and J by 3 bases, with 10 bases of the junction left unmatched. This CDR3 comprises 16 residues. CDR3 loop: CASSDEGQVVFYEQYF. The CDR3 DNA reads TGTGCCAGCAGTGACGAGGGACAGGTCGTTTTCTACGAGCAGTACTTC.

The chain is built from TRBV6-1 and TRBJ1-1; a weak D match, TRBD1 (6 bases). Germline CDR1 is MNHNS and CDR2 is SASEGT. The CDR3 totals 15 residues. With 3 bases removed from V and 9 bases from J, the gap between germline ends came to 20 bases. This chain's CDR3 is CASSDASSGEAQAFF. The CDR3 nucleotides read TGTGCCAGCAGTGACGCATCTTCAGGGGAGGCGCAAGCTTTCTTT.

The gene calls are TRBV4-1 and TRBJ1-1; the D gene is possibly TRBD1 (6 bases). Germline loops: CDR1 MGHRA, CDR2 YSYEKL. This CDR3 contains 14 residues. Trimming took 0 bases from V and 1 from J, leaving 6 bases between them. CDR3 region: CASSQEGGNTEAFF. The CDR3 DNA reads TGCGCCAGCAGCCAAGAAGGGGGGAACACTGAAGCTTTCTTT.